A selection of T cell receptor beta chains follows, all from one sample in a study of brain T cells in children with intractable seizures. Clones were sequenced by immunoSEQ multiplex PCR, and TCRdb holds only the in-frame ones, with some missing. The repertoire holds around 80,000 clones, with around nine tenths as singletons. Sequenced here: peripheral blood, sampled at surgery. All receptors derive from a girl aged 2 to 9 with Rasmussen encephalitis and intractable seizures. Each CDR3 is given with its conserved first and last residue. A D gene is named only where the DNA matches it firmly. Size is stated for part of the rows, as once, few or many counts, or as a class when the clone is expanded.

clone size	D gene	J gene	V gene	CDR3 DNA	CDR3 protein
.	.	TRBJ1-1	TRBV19	TGTGCCAGTAGTCTTCCCGGCCCTGAAGCTTTCTTT	CASSLPGPEAFF
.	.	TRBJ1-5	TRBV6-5	TGTGCCACCGCGTCGGGACGTTCGATCCCGCCCCAGCATTTT	CATASGRSIPPQHF
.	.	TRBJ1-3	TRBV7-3	TGTGCCAGCAGCCGGGACGGCGGAGACACCATATATTTT	CASSRDGGDTIYF
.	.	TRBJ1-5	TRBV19	TGTGCCAGTAGTGGGACACAGGATTCTAGCAATCAGCCCCAGCATTTT	CASSGTQDSSNQPQHF
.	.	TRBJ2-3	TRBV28	TGTGCCAGCAGACCGCTGGGACTCACAGATACGCAGTATTTT	CASRPLGLTDTQYF
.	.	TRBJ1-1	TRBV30	TGTGCCTTCAGTGGAGGGTCAATGGCTTTCTTT	CAFSGGSMAFF
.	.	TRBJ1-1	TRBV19	TGTGCCAGTAGTATAGATTCGGGGGTTGGCACTGAAGCTTTCTTT	CASSIDSGVGTEAFF
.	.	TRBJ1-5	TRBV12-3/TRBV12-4	TGTGCCAGCAGTTTATTGGAACAGGGCCCCCAGCATTTT	CASSLLEQGPQHF
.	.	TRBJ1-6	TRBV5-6	TGTGCCAGCAGCTTGAGAGGGGAGGGTAATTCACCCCTCCACTTT	CASSLRGEGNSPLHF
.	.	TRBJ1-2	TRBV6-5	TGTGCCAGCAGTTACACCCGTGGTGAATATGGCTACACCTTC	CASSYTRGEYGYTF
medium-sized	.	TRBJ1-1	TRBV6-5	TGTGCCAGCAGTTACGAGGGGCACACTGAAGCTTTCTTT	CASSYEGHTEAFF
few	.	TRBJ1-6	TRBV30	TGTGCCTGGAGTGTAGGTCGCGCTAGCTCCTATAATTCACCCCTCCACTTT	CAWSVGRASSYNSPLHF
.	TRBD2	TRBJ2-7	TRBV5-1	TGCGCCAGCAGCTTTTGGACTAGCTATTCACTCCACGAGCAGTACTTC	CASSFWTSYSLHEQYF
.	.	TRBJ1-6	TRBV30	TGTGCCTGGAGTAGAGACCAGGGTGGTTTCGATTCACCCCTCCACTTT	CAWSRDQGGFDSPLHF
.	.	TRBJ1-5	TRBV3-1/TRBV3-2	TGTGCCAGCACTAAGGGGGGCCACAATCAGCCCCAGCATTTT	CASTKGGHNQPQHF
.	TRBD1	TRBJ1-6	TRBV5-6	TGTGCCAGCAGCTTGGCCTTAGGGTGGGACAGCGATAATTCACCCCTCCACTTT	CASSLALGWDSDNSPLHF
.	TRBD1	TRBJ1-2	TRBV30	TGTGCCTGGTCGTCGACAGGGACCGGTCCTGGCTACACCTTC	CAWSSTGTGPGYTF
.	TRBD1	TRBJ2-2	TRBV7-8	TGTGCCAGCAGCTTAGTCGGACAGGCTCCCGGGGAGCTGTTTTTT	CASSLVGQAPGELFF
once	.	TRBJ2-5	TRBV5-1	TGCGCCAGCAGCTTGCGAGGGTGGGAGACCCAGTACTTC	CASSLRGWETQYF
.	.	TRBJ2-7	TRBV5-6	TGTGCCAGCAGCTTGGAGGACATAGGCTCCTACGAGCAGTACTTC	CASSLEDIGSYEQYF
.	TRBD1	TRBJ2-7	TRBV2	TGTGCCAGCAGTTTGGACAGGGGAACCTACGAGCAGTACTTC	CASSLDRGTYEQYF
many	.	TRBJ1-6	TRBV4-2	TGTGCCAGCAGCCAAGGAGGGACCTCCTATAATTCACCCCTCCACTTT	CASSQGGTSYNSPLHF
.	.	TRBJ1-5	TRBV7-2	TGTGCCAGCAGCTTAGGTCGTAGCAATCAGCCCCAGCATTTT	CASSLGRSNQPQHF
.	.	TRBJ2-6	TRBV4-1	TGCGCCAGCAGCCCCCTCGGGAGTCCCTCTGGGGCCAACGTCCTGACTTTC	CASSPLGSPSGANVLTF
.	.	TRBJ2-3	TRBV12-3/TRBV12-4	TGTGCCAGCAGTTTAGTCCCAGATACGCAGTATTTT	CASSLVPDTQYF